These T cell receptor beta chains were read from a single sample in a study of control samples from healthy donors and cancer patients. Produced via immunoSEQ multiplex PCR; TCRdb's table is partial and in-frame only. The sample contains about 75,000 clones, around 94% of which appear only once. The material sequenced was blood. These receptors originate from a woman in her 40s in good health. Both conserved end residues are part of each CDR3. A D gene is named only where the DNA matches it firmly. Clone size appears in some rows only: once, few, many, or a class for an expanded clone.

V	D	J	size	DNA	CDR3
TRBV9	TRBD1	TRBJ2-1	NA	TGTGCCAGCAGCGTGCTAGGGGGCGGTGAGCAGTTCTTC	CASSVLGGGEQFF
TRBV7-2	TRBD2	TRBJ2-5	NA	TGTGCCAGCAGCCGTGGGACTAGCGGACTAAAAGAGACCCAGTACTTC	CASSRGTSGLKETQYF
TRBV14	NA	TRBJ1-3	once	TGTGCCAGCAGCCCCCGAACAGGGCCCGGAAACACCATATATTTT	CASSPRTGPGNTIYF
TRBV2	NA	TRBJ2-7	NA	TGTGCCAGCAGTGATGCAGGGGAGCAGTACTTC	CASSDAGEQYF
TRBV18	NA	TRBJ2-7	NA	TGTGCCAGCTCACCACGTCAGGGGTCCTCCTACGAGCAGTACTTC	CASSPRQGSSYEQYF
TRBV7-6	NA	TRBJ2-7	NA	TGTGCCAGCAGCCCCCTGGCGGGTAATCCCCACGAGCAGTACTTC	CASSPLAGNPHEQYF
TRBV6-6	NA	TRBJ1-1	NA	TGTGCCAGCAGCGTACCCGCTTTCTTT	CASSVPAFF
TRBV14	TRBD1	TRBJ1-6	NA	TGTGCCAGCAGCCAAGATGGACAGGGTGGATCACCCCTCCACTTT	CASSQDGQGGSPLHF
TRBV29-1	NA	TRBJ2-5	once	TGCAGCGTTGAAGATTCCCAGGGGAGGGAGACCCAGTACTTC	CSVEDSQGRETQYF
TRBV10-3	NA	TRBJ1-1	NA	TGTGCCATCAGTGCTCAGACTGAAGCTTTCTTT	CAISAQTEAFF
TRBV21-1	NA	TRBJ2-7	NA	TGTGCCAGCAGCAGGTCTACGGATAGCTCCTACGAGCAGTACTTC	CASSRSTDSSYEQYF
TRBV4-1	NA	TRBJ1-3	once	TGCGCCAGCAGCCAAGGACCATCTGGAAACACCATATATTTT	CASSQGPSGNTIYF
TRBV5-6	NA	TRBJ2-1	NA	TGTGCCAGCAGCTTGGGTGGGAATGAGCAGTTCTTC	CASSLGGNEQFF
TRBV12-3/TRBV12-4	NA	TRBJ1-1	once	TGTGCCAGCAGTTTTCGGGATTTCGCTTTCTTT	CASSFRDFAFF
TRBV29-1	TRBD1	TRBJ2-7	once	TGCAGCGTCGCCGGACAGGGGATCTACGAGCAGTACTTC	CSVAGQGIYEQYF
TRBV2	TRBD2	TRBJ2-3	NA	TGTGCCAGCAGGGGAGCGGGAGGTGCAGATACGCAGTATTTT	CASRGAGGADTQYF
TRBV4-2	NA	TRBJ2-1	NA	TGTGCCAGCAGCCAAGATGTTACTAGGGTCAATGAGCAGTTCTTC	CASSQDVTRVNEQFF
TRBV11-3	NA	TRBJ2-1	NA	TGTGCCAGCAGCAAGTTCGGAGGGGCCAACGATGAGCAGTTCTTC	CASSKFGGANDEQFF
TRBV25-1	NA	TRBJ2-3	NA	TGTGCCAGAATATCTACGCAGTATTTT	CARISTQYF
TRBV7-9	NA	TRBJ2-5	NA	TGTGCCAGCACTCGTGACGCTGGGACCCAGTACTTC	CASTRDAGTQYF
TRBV12-3/TRBV12-4	NA	TRBJ1-2	NA	TGTGCCAGCAGTTTTTCGGCAAATGGCTACACCTTC	CASSFSANGYTF
TRBV4-1	NA	TRBJ2-1	NA	TGCGCCAGCAGCCAGTGGGACGATAGCTCCTACAATGAGCAGTTCTTC	CASSQWDDSSYNEQFF
TRBV29-1	NA	TRBJ1-1	NA	TGCAGCGTTGAAGATGCGGGGAGTTCTTTCTTT	CSVEDAGSSFF
TRBV7-9	NA	TRBJ2-1	NA	TGTGCCAGCAGCTTAGTCGGGAGAATGACGAATGAGCAGTTCTTC	CASSLVGRMTNEQFF
TRBV9	TRBD1	TRBJ2-1	NA	TGTGCCAGCAGCCCCAGGACAGGGAGCAATGAGCAGTTCTTC	CASSPRTGSNEQFF
TRBV9	TRBD1	TRBJ1-3	NA	TGTGCCAGCAGCCCCCGCGGGGACAGGTTCAGTGGAAACACCATATATTTT	CASSPRGDRFSGNTIYF
TRBV7-9	NA	TRBJ1-1	NA	TGTGCCAGCATCGGAGGGACTGAAGCTTTCTTT	CASIGGTEAFF
TRBV7-8	NA	TRBJ1-2	NA	TGTGCCAGCAGCTTAGTGGGGGGGAGTCATGGCTACACCTTC	CASSLVGGSHGYTF
TRBV6-5	NA	TRBJ2-7	NA	TGTGCCAGCAGTTACTCGCCCTCATCCGAGCAGTACTTC	CASSYSPSSEQYF
TRBV6-2/TRBV6-3	NA	TRBJ2-2	NA	TGTGCCAGCAGTTACTTGGCTCTACTCACCGGGGAGCTGTTTTTT	CASSYLALLTGELFF
TRBV18	NA	TRBJ2-3	NA	TGTGCCAGCTCATCCACAGGACGGGGAGCCACAGATACGCAGTATTTT	CASSSTGRGATDTQYF
TRBV6-6	TRBD1	TRBJ1-2	NA	TGTGCCAGCAGTTTGGACAGGGGAGATTATGGCTACACCTTC	CASSLDRGDYGYTF
TRBV19	NA	TRBJ2-7	NA	TGTGCCAGTAGTATTCAGGGAACCTACGAGCAGTACTTC	CASSIQGTYEQYF
TRBV11-2	TRBD2	TRBJ2-3	once	TGTGCCAGCAGCTTAGTACCCAGCGGGGGAAGCACAGATACGCAGTATTTT	CASSLVPSGGSTDTQYF
TRBV6-6	NA	TRBJ1-2	NA	TGTGCCAGCACTAGGGATGACTATGGCTACACCTTC	CASTRDDYGYTF
TRBV19	TRBD2	TRBJ2-1	NA	TGTGCCAGTAGTGTTAGCGGGGGATCGGACAATGAGCAGTTCTTC	CASSVSGGSDNEQFF
TRBV27	NA	TRBJ1-3	NA	TGTGCCAGCAGTTTGACGGTCTCTGGAAACACCATATATTTT	CASSLTVSGNTIYF
TRBV5-4	TRBD2	TRBJ2-5	NA	TGTGCCAGCAGCCCAGGACTAGCGGGGTCGAAAGTCCAAGAGACCCAGTACTTC	CASSPGLAGSKVQETQYF
TRBV9	NA	TRBJ1-4	NA	TGTGCCAGCAGCGTAGGGGGACTAGGGAGTAATGAAAAACTGTTTTTT	CASSVGGLGSNEKLFF
TRBV3-1/TRBV3-2	NA	TRBJ1-5	NA	TGTGCCAGCAGCCAAGATGCGACACCAAGAGGGCCCCAGCATTTT	CASSQDATPRGPQHF
TRBV5-6	NA	TRBJ2-5	NA	TGTGCCAGCAGACCAATAGGGGGGGAGACCCAGTACTTC	CASRPIGGETQYF
TRBV5-5	NA	TRBJ1-3	NA	TGTGCCACCCTCCAGTACTCTGGAAACACCATATATTTT	CATLQYSGNTIYF
TRBV27	TRBD2	TRBJ2-7	once	TGTGCCAGCAGTTTTGCACTAGCGGGAGTCGACTACGAGCAGTACTTC	CASSFALAGVDYEQYF
TRBV25-1	NA	TRBJ1-1	NA	TGTGCCAGCAGGGAAAACACTGAAGCTTTCTTT	CASRENTEAFF
TRBV19	NA	TRBJ2-5	NA	TGTGCCAGTAGTACCCCGGGAGCACGACTGTACCAAGAGACCCAGTACTTC	CASSTPGARLYQETQYF
TRBV2	TRBD2	TRBJ2-1	NA	TGTGCCAGCATGGGGTTAGCGGGGGGGGCCAATGAGCAGTTCTTC	CASMGLAGGANEQFF
TRBV5-1	NA	TRBJ1-1	few	TGCGCCAGCAGCTTGGCACAAGGGACTGAAGCTTTCTTT	CASSLAQGTEAFF
TRBV9	NA	TRBJ1-3	NA	TGTGCCAGCAGCGTCGCACAGGGCTCTGGAAACACCATATATTTT	CASSVAQGSGNTIYF
TRBV10-1	TRBD2	TRBJ2-1	once	TGCGCCAGCAGTGCCCCGGGGAGGGGCAATGAGCAGTTCTTC	CASSAPGRGNEQFF
TRBV6-4	NA	TRBJ1-5	NA	TGTGCCAGCAGAGAAGGGAGTCAGCCCCAGCATTTT	CASREGSQPQHF
TRBV24-1	TRBD1	TRBJ2-1	NA	TGTGCCACCAGTGAGGGGGGGACAGGGTTCTACAATGAGCAGTTCTTC	CATSEGGTGFYNEQFF